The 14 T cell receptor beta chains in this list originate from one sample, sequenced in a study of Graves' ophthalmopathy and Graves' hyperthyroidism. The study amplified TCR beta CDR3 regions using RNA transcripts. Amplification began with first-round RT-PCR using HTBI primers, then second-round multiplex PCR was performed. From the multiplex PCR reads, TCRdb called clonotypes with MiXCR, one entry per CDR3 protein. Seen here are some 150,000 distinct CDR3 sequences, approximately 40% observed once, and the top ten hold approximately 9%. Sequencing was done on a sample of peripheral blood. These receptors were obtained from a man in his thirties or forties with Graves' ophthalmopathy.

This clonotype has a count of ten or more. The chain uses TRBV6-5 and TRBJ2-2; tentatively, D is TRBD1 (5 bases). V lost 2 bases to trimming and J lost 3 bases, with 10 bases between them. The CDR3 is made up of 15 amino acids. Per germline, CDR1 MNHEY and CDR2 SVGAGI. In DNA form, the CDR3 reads TGTGCCAGCAGTTACGCCAGGGCGGACACCGGGGAGCTGTTTTTT. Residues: CASSYARADTGELFF.

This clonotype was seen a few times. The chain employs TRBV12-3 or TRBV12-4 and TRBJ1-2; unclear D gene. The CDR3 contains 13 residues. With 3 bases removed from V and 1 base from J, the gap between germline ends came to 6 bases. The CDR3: CASSFEGNYGYTF. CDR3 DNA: TGTGCCAGCAGTTTCGAGGGTAACTATGGCTACACCTTC.

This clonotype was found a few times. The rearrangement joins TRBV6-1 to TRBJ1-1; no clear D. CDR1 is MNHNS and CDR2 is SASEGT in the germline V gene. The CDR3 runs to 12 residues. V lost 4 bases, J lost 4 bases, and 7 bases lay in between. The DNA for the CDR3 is TGTGCCAGCAGTGGCCTAGGCACTGAAGCTTTCTTT. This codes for CASSGLGTEAFF.

CDR3 in amino acids: CASSIQGALETQYF. The CDR3 DNA reads TGTGCCAGCAGTATCCAGGGAGCCCTAGAGACCCAGTACTTC. The chain links TRBV6-1 to TRBJ2-5; D may be TRBD1 or TRBD2 (5 bases each). The CDR3 is made up of 14 amino acids. Between the trimmed V and J ends, which lost 5 bases and 4 bases, there was a span of 14 bases. Germline CDR1 is MNHNS and CDR2 is SASEGT.

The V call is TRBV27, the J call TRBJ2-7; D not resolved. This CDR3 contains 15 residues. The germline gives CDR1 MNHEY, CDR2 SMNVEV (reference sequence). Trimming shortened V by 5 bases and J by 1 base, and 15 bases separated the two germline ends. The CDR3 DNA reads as TGTGCCAGCAGTCTCCTCATTGGGGAATCCTACGAGCAGTACTTC. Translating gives CASSLLIGESYEQYF.

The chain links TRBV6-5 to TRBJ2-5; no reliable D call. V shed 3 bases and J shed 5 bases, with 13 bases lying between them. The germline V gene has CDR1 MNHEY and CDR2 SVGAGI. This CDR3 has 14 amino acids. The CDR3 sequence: CASSYSVPRETQYF. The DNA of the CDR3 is TGTGCCAGCAGTTATTCCGTTCCGCGGGAGACCCAGTACTTC.

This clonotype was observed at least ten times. The CDR3 bases are TGTGCCAGCAGTTACTCGACAGGGGTGATGGACGAGCAGTACTTC. This gives the protein CASSYSTGVMDEQYF. The V gene is TRBV6-5, the J gene TRBJ2-7; 8 bases are a match to TRBD1. The ends lost 0 bases at V and 5 bases at J; junction bases unmatched: 6. The CDR3 length is 15 residues. CDR1 is MNHEY, CDR2 SVGAGI, per germline.

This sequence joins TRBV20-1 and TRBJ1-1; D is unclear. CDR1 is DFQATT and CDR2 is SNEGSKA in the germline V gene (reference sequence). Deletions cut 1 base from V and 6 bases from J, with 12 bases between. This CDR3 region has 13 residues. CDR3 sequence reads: CSARGQPDAEAFF. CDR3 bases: TGCAGTGCTAGAGGGCAGCCGGACGCTGAAGCTTTCTTT.

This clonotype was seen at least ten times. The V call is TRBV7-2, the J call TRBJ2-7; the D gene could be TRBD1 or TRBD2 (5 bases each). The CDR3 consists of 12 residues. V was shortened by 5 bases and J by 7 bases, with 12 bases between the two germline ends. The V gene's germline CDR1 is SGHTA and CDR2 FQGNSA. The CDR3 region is CASSGGAGEQYF. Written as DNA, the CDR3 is TGTGCCAGCAGCGGTGGGGCGGGTGAGCAGTACTTC.

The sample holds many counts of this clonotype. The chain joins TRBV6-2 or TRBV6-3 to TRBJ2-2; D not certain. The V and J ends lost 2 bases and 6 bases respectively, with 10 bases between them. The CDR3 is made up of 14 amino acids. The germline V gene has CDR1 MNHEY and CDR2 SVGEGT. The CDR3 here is CASSYGSGSGELFF. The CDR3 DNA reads TGTGCCAGCAGTTACGGTTCGGGCTCCGGGGAGCTGTTTTTT.

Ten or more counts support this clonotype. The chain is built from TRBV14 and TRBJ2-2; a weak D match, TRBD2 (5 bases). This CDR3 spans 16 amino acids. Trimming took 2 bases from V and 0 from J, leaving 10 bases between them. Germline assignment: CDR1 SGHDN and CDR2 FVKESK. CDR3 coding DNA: TGTGCCAGCAGCCAAATCGCCGGGGCGAACACCGGGGAGCTGTTTTTT. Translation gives CASSQIAGANTGELFF.

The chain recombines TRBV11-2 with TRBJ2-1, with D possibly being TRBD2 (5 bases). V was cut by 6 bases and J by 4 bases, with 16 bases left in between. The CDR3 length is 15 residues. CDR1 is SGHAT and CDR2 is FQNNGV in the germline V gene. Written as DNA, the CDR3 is TGTGCCAGCAGTCGCGAGGGTGGGTCTTACAATGAGCAGTTCTTC. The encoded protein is CASSREGGSYNEQFF.

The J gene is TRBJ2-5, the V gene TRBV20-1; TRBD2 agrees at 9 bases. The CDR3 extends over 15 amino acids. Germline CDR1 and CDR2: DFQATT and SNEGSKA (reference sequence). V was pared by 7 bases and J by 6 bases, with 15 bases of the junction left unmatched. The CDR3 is CSEWGGGRASKTQYF. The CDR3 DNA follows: TGCAGTGAATGGGGCGGCGGGAGGGCCTCGAAGACCCAGTACTTC.

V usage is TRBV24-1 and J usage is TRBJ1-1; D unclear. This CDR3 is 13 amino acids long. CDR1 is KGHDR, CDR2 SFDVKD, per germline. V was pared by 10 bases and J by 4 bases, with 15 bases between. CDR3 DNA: TGTGCCACTTTAGGGCCCGGGAGCACTGAAGCTTTCTTT. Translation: CATLGPGSTEAFF.